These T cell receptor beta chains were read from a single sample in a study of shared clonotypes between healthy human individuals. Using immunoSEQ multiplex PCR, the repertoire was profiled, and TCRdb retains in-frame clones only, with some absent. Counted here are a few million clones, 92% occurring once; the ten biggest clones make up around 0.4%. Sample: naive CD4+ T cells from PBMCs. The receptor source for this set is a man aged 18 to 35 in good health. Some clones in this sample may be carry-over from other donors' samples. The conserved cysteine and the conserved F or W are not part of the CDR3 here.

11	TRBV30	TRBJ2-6	AWRGSGANVLT
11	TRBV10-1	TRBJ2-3	ASSAGPTDTQY
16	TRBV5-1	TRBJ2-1	ASSLATSSLGASGQQF
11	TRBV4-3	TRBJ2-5	ASSQEIEETQY
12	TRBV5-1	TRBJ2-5	ASSYRQIQETQY
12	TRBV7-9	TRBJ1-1	ASSRARFTTEAF
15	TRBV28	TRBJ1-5	ASSLPGQGAWNQPQH
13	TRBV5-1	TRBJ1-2	ASSWGDAQRGGYT
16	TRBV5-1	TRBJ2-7	ASSLELILAGRTYEQY
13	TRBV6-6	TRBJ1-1	ASKGGRYVGTEAF
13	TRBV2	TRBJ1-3	ASSEQLGSGNTIY
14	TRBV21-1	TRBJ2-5	ASSSPGQGEKETQY
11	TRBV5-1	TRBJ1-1	ASSLAVRTEAF
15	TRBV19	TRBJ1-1	ASSNTPTRGDHTEAF
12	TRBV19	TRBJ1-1	ASSITPGYTEAF
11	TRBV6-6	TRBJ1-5	ASRVTGGQPQH
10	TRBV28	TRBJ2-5	ASSDRVLAQY
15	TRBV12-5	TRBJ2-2	ASGSGKAGVNTGELF
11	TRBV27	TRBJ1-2	ASSPHPFGGYT
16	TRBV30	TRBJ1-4	ACWTHQGFLTTGEKLF
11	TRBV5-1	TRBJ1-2	ASSSEVRTGVT
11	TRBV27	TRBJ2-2	ATALRGTGELF
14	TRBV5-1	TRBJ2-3	ASSFVGMRQGLTQY
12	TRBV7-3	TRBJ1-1	ASSRQGTHTEAF
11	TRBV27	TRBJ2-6	ASSYSGANVLT
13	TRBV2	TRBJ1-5	ASSVGGSGNQPQH